The 26 T cell receptor beta chains in this list originate from one sample, sequenced in a study of cytomegalovirus exposure and HLA in healthy donors. The study ran its PCR with 60 Vbeta and 13 Jbeta primers. Libraries were prepared by immunoSEQ multiplex PCR; TCRdb keeps only in-frame clonotypes and omits some of them. The sample carries about 150,000 clones, 70% to 90% recorded once. Material: PBMCs. The receptors were sampled from a young woman in good health and CMV-seronegative.

This clone has only a few counts. The V call is TRBV4-3, the J call TRBJ2-1, with 9 bases fitting TRBD2. CDR3 length: 17 residues. Germline V lookup: CDR1 LGHNA, CDR2 YSLEER. Germline trimming cut 4 bases from V and 7 bases from J; bases unmatched to any gene: 14. DNA for the CDR3: TGCGCCAGCAGCCCTGATAGCGGGGGAGATCTGGGGAATGAGCAGTTCTTC. Translation: CASSPDSGGDLGNEQFF.

This clone turned up a few times. The chain couples TRBV9 to TRBJ2-5; 9 nucleotides align to TRBD1. Germline values: CDR1 SGDLS, CDR2 YYNGEE. The trim removed 6 bases at V and 5 bases at J, leaving 8 bases unmatched. The CDR3 is made up of 14 amino acids. CDR3 DNA: TGTGCCAGCAATCTACAGGGGGCGAGCGAGACCCAGTACTTC. It specifies CASNLQGASETQYF.

The chain links TRBV9 to TRBJ2-2, with 11 bases fitting TRBD2. Germline CDR1 is SGDLS and CDR2 is YYNGEE. This CDR3 has 16 amino acids. The ends lost 0 bases at V and 5 bases at J; junction bases unmatched: 3. CDR3 sequence reads: CASSVGASGRTGELFF. CDR3 nucleotide sequence: TGTGCCAGCAGCGTAGGTGCTAGCGGGAGGACCGGGGAGCTGTTTTTT.

The chain is built from TRBV27 and TRBJ1-2; 7 bases map to TRBD1. The CDR3 is 13 residues long. Germline V gene lookup returns CDR1 MNHEY and CDR2 SMNVEV (reference sequence). The V segment lost 6 bases and the J segment 4 bases; nucleotides outside the gene matches: 5. The CDR3 loop reads CASRRTGSYGYTF. As DNA, the CDR3 is TGTGCCAGCAGACGGACAGGTTCCTATGGCTACACCTTC.

This clone was seen a single time. The V call is TRBV7-8, the J call TRBJ2-6, with a possible D match to TRBD2 (5 bases). V lost 5 bases and J 2 bases, leaving 16 bases between the germline ends. The CDR3 is made up of 17 amino acids. Germline V gene data show CDR1 as SGHVS and CDR2 as FQNEAQ. The CDR3 sequence is CASSPRTDLAGANVLTF. CDR3 DNA sequence: TGTGCCAGCAGCCCCAGAACGGACTTAGCTGGGGCCAACGTCCTGACTTTC.

CDR3 residues: CASSSSWTGYRDTQYF. CDR3 sequence (DNA): TGTGCCAGCAGTTCTTCTTGGACAGGGTATAGGGATACGCAGTATTTT. This rearrangement joins TRBV28 to TRBJ2-3, with TRBD1 identical over 8 bases. V trimming: 4 bases; J trimming: 6 bases; junction bases outside the gene matches: 12. The CDR3 is 16 residues long. Germline assignment: CDR1 MDHEN and CDR2 SYDVKM.

This clone has only a few counts. The J gene is TRBJ2-7, the V gene TRBV25-1; possibly TRBD2 for D (5 bases). The V and J ends lost 9 bases and 2 bases respectively, with 8 bases between them. Germline V gives CDR1 MGHDK, CDR2 SYGVNS. The CDR3 contains 11 residues. The CDR3 loop reads CASRGPYEQYF. The DNA of the CDR3 is TGTGCCAGTCGAGGGCCCTACGAGCAGTACTTC.

The chain couples TRBV28 to TRBJ1-4; 10 bases align to TRBD1. There are 15 residues in the CDR3. Germline V lookup: CDR1 MDHEN, CDR2 SYDVKM. V dropped 6 bases and J dropped 8; count of bases not matched to a gene: 9. As DNA, the CDR3 is TGTGCCAGCAGCACCTGGGACAGGGGTAACGAAAAACTGTTTTTT. It is translated as CASSTWDRGNEKLFF. Full variable domain (missing parts from reference TRBV28 and TRBJ1-4): DVKVTQSSRYLVKRTGEKVFLECVQDMDHENMFWYRQDPGLGLRLIYFSYDVKMKEKGDIPEGYSVSREKKERFSLILESASTNQTSMYLCASSTWDRGNEKLFFGSGTQLSVL.

The J gene is TRBJ2-7, the V gene TRBV4-1; D possibly corresponds to TRBD1 (7 bases). Trimming took 2 bases from V and 0 from J, leaving 14 bases between them. Germline values: CDR1 MGHRA, CDR2 YSYEKL. The CDR3 is 16 amino acids. The CDR3 bases are TGCGCCAGCAGCCAATGGGGCGGGACAGTCTCCTACGAGCAGTACTTC. Its translation: CASSQWGGTVSYEQYF.

The chain combines TRBV6-7 with TRBJ2-7; 8 positions agree with TRBD2. TRBV6-7 is an ORF; its function is uncertain. The CDR3 covers 16 residues. V trimming: 5 bases; J trimming: 5 bases; junction bases outside the gene matches: 14. The DNA for the CDR3 is TGTGCCAGCAGTCTTACCCGGGGGGGGGCGAGGAACGAGCAGTACTTC. Amino acids: CASSLTRGGARNEQYF.

This sequence joins TRBV29-1 and TRBJ1-2; D not certain. Germline loops: CDR1 SQVTM, CDR2 ANQGSEA. The CDR3 is made up of 16 amino acids. V gave up 2 bases and J gave up 1 base, with 17 bases separating them. The CDR3 protein is CSVEPRLRVNNYGYTF. CDR3 sequence (DNA): TGCAGCGTTGAACCCCGTTTGAGGGTCAATAACTATGGCTACACCTTC. The variable domain in full, completed from reference TRBV29-1 and TRBJ1-2, reads SAVISQKPSRDICQRGTSLTIQCQVDSQVTMMFWYRQQPGQSLTLIATANQGSEATYESGFVIDKFPISRPNLTFSTLTVSNMSPEDSSIYLCSVEPRLRVNNYGYTFGSGTRLTVV.

For this clone: Additional DNA sequences in this sample encode the identical CDR3. This chain uses TRBV27 with TRBJ2-7; the D is unclear. CDR3 length: 13 residues. Germline lookup yields CDR1 MNHEY and CDR2 SMNVEV (reference sequence). V lost 2 bases to trimming and J lost 2 bases, with 7 bases between them. The DNA of the CDR3 is TGTGCCAGCAGTTTAGGTCTAGCCTACGAGCAGTACTTC. This codes for CASSLGLAYEQYF.

The V and J genes are TRBV29-1 and TRBJ2-7; 9 nucleotides match TRBD2. V trimming: 4 bases; J trimming: 4 bases; junction bases outside the gene matches: 5. The CDR3 has 13 amino acids. Germline V gene data show CDR1 as SQVTM and CDR2 as ANQGSEA. CDR3 sequence (DNA): TGCAGCGTTGCCCCTAGCGGGACATACGAGCAGTACTTC. This sequence encodes CSVAPSGTYEQYF.

The CDR3 DNA sequence: TGTGCCACCCTAGGTACTCACGAGCAGTACTTC. This sequence encodes CATLGTHEQYF. The chain recombines TRBV6-1 with TRBJ2-5, with D hard to call. The J call is in doubt because the DNA end fits TRBJ2-7 better. Germline assignment: CDR1 MNHNS and CDR2 SASEGT. This CDR3 is 11 amino acids long.

The chain combines TRBV28 with TRBJ2-5; TRBD2 matches at 7 bases. From germline, CDR1 is MDHEN and CDR2 SYDVKM. This CDR3 spans 14 amino acids. J lost 4 bases, V lost 1 base, and 3 bases had no gene match. The CDR3 reads CASSLFREGETQYF. CDR3 bases: TGTGCCAGCAGTTTATTTAGGGAGGGAGAGACCCAGTACTTC.

CDR3 protein: CASSKQPSGAPETQYF. The DNA for the CDR3 is TGTGCCAGCAGCAAACAGCCTAGCGGGGCCCCAGAGACCCAGTACTTC. V is TRBV21-1 and J is TRBJ2-5; the DNA was not used to check the table's D call, TRBD2. TRBV21-1 counts as a pseudogene. The CDR3 sequence is 16 residues long.

The rearrangement uses TRBV30 and TRBJ1-5, with D maybe TRBD1 (6 bases). V lost 1 base, J lost 2 bases, and 9 bases lay in between. This CDR3 comprises 14 residues. Germline loops: CDR1 GTSNPN, CDR2 SVGIG (reference sequence). CDR3 in amino acids: CAWSAGEGNQPQHF. The CDR3 bases are TGTGCCTGGAGTGCAGGGGAAGGCAATCAGCCCCAGCATTTT.

J is TRBJ1-4 and V is TRBV9; maybe TRBD1 (5 bases). Trimming shortened V by 2 bases and J by 8 bases, and 13 bases separated the two germline ends. Germline V lookup: CDR1 SGDLS, CDR2 YYNGEE. This CDR3 is built from 14 residues. The CDR3 nucleotides read TGTGCCAGCAGCGTGGGGCAGGCAGGGGAAAAACTGTTTTTT. Amino acid sequence: CASSVGQAGEKLFF.

The chain joins TRBV6-1 to TRBJ2-7, with 10 bases fitting TRBD1. Germline CDR1 reads MNHNS; CDR2 reads SASEGT. The ends lost 7 bases at V and 2 bases at J; junction bases unmatched: 5. This CDR3 contains 14 residues. CDR3 sequence (DNA): TGTGCCAGCACCTGGACAGGGGGACCCTACGAGCAGTACTTC. It yields the protein CASTWTGGPYEQYF.

V and J are TRBV11-2 and TRBJ1-4; 7 bases are shared with TRBD1. This CDR3 spans 15 amino acids. The trim removed 3 bases at V and 8 bases at J, leaving 9 bases unmatched. Germline V gene data show CDR1 as SGHAT and CDR2 as FQNNGV. The CDR3 sequence: CASSFRGSQQEKLFF. The CDR3 bases are TGTGCCAGCAGCTTCAGGGGGTCACAGCAGGAAAAACTGTTTTTT.

CDR3 nucleotide sequence: TGTGCCAGCAGTAGACAGGGGGAAGGTTCACCCCTCCACTTT. Amino acid sequence: CASSRQGEGSPLHF. The chain carries TRBV2 and TRBJ1-6, with 9 bases lining up with TRBD1. From germline, CDR1 is SNHLY and CDR2 FYNNEI. The CDR3 sequence is 14 residues long. V lost 5 bases to trimming and J lost 9 bases; unmatched junction nucleotides: 5. The full variable domain, completed using reference TRBV2 and TRBJ1-6, is EPEVTQTPSHQVTQMGQEVILRCVPISNHLYFYWYRQILGQKVEFLVSFYNNEISEKSEIFDDQFSVERPDGSNFTLKIRSTKLEDSAMYFCASSRQGEGSPLHFGNGTRLTVT.

The chain uses TRBV28 and TRBJ2-7; 7 bases are a match to TRBD2. This CDR3 is 15 amino acids long. Germline CDR1 and CDR2: MDHEN and SYDVKM. After removal of 3 bases from V and 2 bases from J, the junction contained 7 bases not matched to a gene. The CDR3 loop is CASSFSSGPTYEQYF. The CDR3 DNA is TGTGCCAGCAGTTTTTCTAGCGGCCCGACCTACGAGCAGTACTTC. The complete variable domain, with remaining parts taken from reference TRBV28 and TRBJ2-7, reads DVKVTQSSRYLVKRTGEKVFLECVQDMDHENMFWYRQDPGLGLRLIYFSYDVKMKEKGDIPEGYSVSREKKERFSLILESASTNQTSMYLCASSFSSGPTYEQYFGPGTRLTVT.

V and J are TRBV4-1 and TRBJ2-7, with D possibly TRBD1 on 6 matching bases. The V and J ends lost 1 base and 2 bases respectively, with 21 bases between them. The germline gives CDR1 MGHRA, CDR2 YSYEKL. The CDR3 has 18 residues. CDR3: CASSQGSASLGQTYEQYF. The CDR3 nucleotides read TGCGCCAGCAGCCAAGGGTCCGCTAGTTTAGGACAGACCTACGAGCAGTACTTC.

This clone has just one count. This chain uses TRBV27 with TRBJ2-7; D might be TRBD1 (6 bases). Germline V CDR1 and CDR2: MNHEY, SMNVEV (reference sequence). The length of the CDR3 is 15 residues. Trimming shortened V by 0 bases and J by 3 bases, and 12 bases separated the two germline ends. The CDR3 region is CASSLSRDNRYEQYF. Here the CDR3 DNA reads TGTGCCAGCAGTTTATCGAGGGACAATCGCTACGAGCAGTACTTC.

V gene TRBV2 combines with J gene TRBJ1-5; the match to TRBD1 covers 7 bases. Germline CDR1 and CDR2: SNHLY and FYNNEI. Trimming at V came to 4 bases and at J to 2 bases, leaving 2 bases not matched to a gene. The CDR3 loop spans 14 amino acids. CDR3 coding DNA: TGTGCCAGCAGTGGACAGGGAGGCAATCAGCCCCAGCATTTT. Translated: CASSGQGGNQPQHF.

The chain joins TRBV2 to TRBJ1-1; maybe TRBD1 (6 bases). Germline V lookup: CDR1 SNHLY, CDR2 FYNNEI. Deletions cut 4 bases from V and 4 bases from J, with 10 bases between. The CDR3 sequence is 13 residues long. The CDR3 here is CASSGQGITEAFF. For the CDR3, the DNA is TGTGCCAGCAGTGGGCAGGGGATCACTGAAGCTTTCTTT.